These 9 T cell receptor beta chains share one sample of origin, sequenced in a study of technical replicates of blood from a handful of donors (dated by TCRdb to about 2017). Receptor amplification or capture employed the immunoSEQ multiplex PCR assay. TCRdb mirrors the immuneACCESS table, restricted to in-frame sequences. Some clones are absent from its copies; in checked studies, under half trace to an unresolved V gene, and the reason for the others is unknown. The sample includes more than 65,000 clones, with 80% to 95% observed a single time. Around 0.37% of the sample goes to the ten largest clones. Sequencing was done on a sample of T cells isolated from PBMCs. The receptors come from a human donor in good health.

The gene calls are TRBV30 and TRBJ2-1; TRBD2 agrees at 11 bases. J lost 4 bases, V lost 5 bases, and 1 base had no gene match. In germline, CDR1 is GTSNPN, CDR2 SVGIG (reference sequence). The CDR3 extends over 13 amino acids. CDR3: CAWRLAGYNEQFF. Here the CDR3 DNA reads TGTGCCTGGCGACTAGCGGGATACAATGAGCAGTTCTTC.

V and J are TRBV5-1 and TRBJ2-3; 9 bases are shared with TRBD2. After removal of 4 bases from V and 6 bases from J, the junction contained 15 bases not matched to a gene. This CDR3 is 17 amino acids long. The germline V gene encodes CDR1 SGHRS and CDR2 YFSETQ. The CDR3 sequence is CASSPQAGGSVGDTQYF. Here the CDR3 DNA reads TGCGCCAGCAGCCCCCAGGCGGGAGGGAGCGTAGGGGATACGCAGTATTTT.

This chain connects TRBV29-1 to TRBJ1-3; D gene unclear. This CDR3 comprises 12 residues. Germline CDR1 SQVTM, CDR2 ANQGSEA. Deletions cut 5 bases from V and 1 base from J, with 6 bases between. The CDR3 region is CSVQESGNTIYF. The CDR3 coding sequence is TGCAGCGTTCAGGAATCTGGAAACACCATATATTTT.

This sequence joins TRBV13 and TRBJ2-7; the D gene is possibly TRBD2 (6 bases). The CDR3 has 15 amino acids. V lost 5 bases and J lost 4, with 18 bases in between. Germline values: CDR1 PRHDT, CDR2 FYEKMQ (reference sequence). CDR3 sequence (DNA): TGTGCCAGCAGCCTAGCCTTCGGAGGGCTTTACGAGCAGTACTTC. Translation: CASSLAFGGLYEQYF.

V usage is TRBV13 and J usage is TRBJ1-1, with TRBD1 matching 10 bases. This CDR3 contains 15 residues. Germline V gene data show CDR1 as PRHDT and CDR2 as FYEKMQ (reference sequence). V shed 3 bases and J 3 bases; nucleotides not matched to a gene: 4. For the CDR3, the DNA is TGTGCCAGCAGCTTCCTGGGGACAGGGGACACTGAAGCTTTCTTT. Protein: CASSFLGTGDTEAFF.

The chain links TRBV5-8 to TRBJ1-1; the match to TRBD1 covers 8 bases. The germline V gene has CDR1 SGHTS and CDR2 YDEGEE. V was pared by 3 bases and J by 4 bases, with 5 bases of the junction left unmatched. The CDR3 is 14 amino acids. CDR3 amino acids: CASSWTGTTTEAFF. CDR3 bases: TGTGCCAGCAGCTGGACAGGGACGACCACTGAAGCTTTCTTT.

J is TRBJ2-6 and V is TRBV9; no firm D call. With 3 bases removed from V and 0 bases from J, the gap between germline ends came to 7 bases. Per the germline V gene, CDR1 is SGDLS and CDR2 is YYNGEE. The length of the CDR3 is 15 residues. As DNA, the CDR3 is TGTGCCAGCAGCGCCGTCCTCTCTGGGGCCAACGTCCTGACTTTC. Protein sequence: CASSAVLSGANVLTF.

The CDR3 sequence is CASSPGTGAYEQYF. CDR3 bases: TGTGCCAGCAGCCCAGGGACAGGGGCCTACGAGCAGTACTTC. The chain uses TRBV11-2 and TRBJ2-7; TRBD1 matches 10 bases. From germline, CDR1 is SGHAT and CDR2 FQNNGV. CDR3 length: 14 residues. V shed 5 bases and J 2 bases; nucleotides not matched to a gene: 3.

The genes are TRBV6-5 and TRBJ2-2, with 8 bases fitting TRBD2. J gave up 7 bases and V 6 bases, and 7 bases lay outside the gene matches. The CDR3 extends over 14 amino acids. CDR1 MNHEY and CDR2 SVGAGI come from the germline V gene. CDR3 protein: CASSLGLAFGELFF. The CDR3 DNA reads TGTGCCAGCAGCCTCGGACTAGCATTCGGGGAGCTGTTTTTT.